What follows are 2 T cell receptor beta chains derived from one specimen sequenced in a study of OX40 agonist ivuxolimab in advanced cancers. Method: immunoSEQ multiplex PCR; TCRdb's copy keeps in-frame clones and lacks some. The data show around 67,000 clones, 80% seen once. Sequenced material: CD4+ or CD8+ T cells sorted from blood, taken in a trial of the OX40 agonist ivuxolimab. Receptor source: an adult with an advanced solid tumor such as melanoma, head and neck, liver or kidney cancer.

This chain connects TRBV18 to TRBJ2-7; D may correspond to TRBD1 or TRBD2 (5 bases each). This CDR3 comprises 18 residues. CDR1 KGHSH and CDR2 LQKENI come from the germline V gene. V was trimmed by 5 bases and J by 2 bases, leaving 25 bases between them. The CDR3 protein is CASSDYRQVGTQTYEQYF. In DNA form, the CDR3 reads TGTGCCAGCTCAGACTACAGGCAGGTTGGGACCCAAACCTACGAGCAGTACTTC.

This sequence joins TRBV5-4 and TRBJ2-3, with 9 bases that match TRBD2. Germline V lookup: CDR1 SGHNT, CDR2 YYREEE (reference sequence). The CDR3 consists of 18 residues. The V gene end was trimmed by 4 bases and the J gene end by 0 bases; junction bases not matched to a gene: 12. The CDR3 region is CASSPYRAGGTSTDTQYF. The DNA of the CDR3 is TGTGCCAGCAGCCCGTATCGAGCGGGGGGTACTAGCACAGATACGCAGTATTTT.